One sample yielded the 23 T cell receptor beta chains listed below, sequenced in a study of cytomegalovirus exposure and HLA in healthy donors. Only in-frame clones appear in the TCRdb table, and some are missing; sequencing was by immunoSEQ multiplex PCR. Of 150,000 to 200,000 clones listed, roughly four fifths are singletons. Specimen: PBMCs. The receptors were gathered from a woman younger than 35 in good health and CMV-seropositive.

The rearrangement joins TRBV2 to TRBJ1-4; 9 nucleotides match TRBD1. V shed 5 bases, J shed 5 bases, and the junction held 15 bases outside the gene matches. Germline CDR1 is SNHLY and CDR2 is FYNNEI. This CDR3 region has 18 residues. The CDR3 protein is CASSRFGGQGGSNEKLFF. CDR3 sequence (DNA): TGTGCCAGCAGTAGATTCGGGGGACAGGGAGGATCAAATGAAAAACTGTTTTTT.

This clone was detected only once. This chain joins TRBV7-9 and TRBJ1-1, with 7 bases that match TRBD1. Looked up from germline, CDR1 is SEHNR and CDR2 is FQNEAQ (reference sequence). CDR3 size: 15 residues. V lost 6 bases and J lost 1; bases outside the gene matches: 8. CDR3 protein: CASSFGQDRNTEAFF. CDR3 sequence (DNA): TGTGCCAGCAGTTTTGGACAGGATCGGAACACTGAAGCTTTCTTT.

The rearrangement links TRBV2 to TRBJ1-2, with D uncertain. The CDR3 covers 12 residues. V lost 3 bases and J lost 6, with 8 bases in between. CDR1 and CDR2 (germline): SNHLY, FYNNEI. CDR3 in DNA: TGTGCCAGCAGTGAGGAGGTCGATGGCTACACCTTC. Translated: CASSEEVDGYTF.

The V call is TRBV5-6, the J call TRBJ2-3, with D uncertain. The CDR3 spans 14 residues. Per the germline V gene, CDR1 is SGHDT and CDR2 is YYEEEE. The ends were cut back, 6 bases at V and 0 bases at J, with 11 bases in the middle. CDR3 residues: CASTAILSTDTQYF. In DNA, the CDR3 is TGTGCCAGCACCGCTATCCTCAGCACAGATACGCAGTATTTT.

The chain couples TRBV5-4 to TRBJ1-1; no firm D call. The V gene lost 0 bases and the J gene lost 7 bases, with 10 bases spanning the gap. Germline assignment: CDR1 SGHNT and CDR2 YYREEE (reference sequence). The CDR3 contains 13 residues. The CDR3 sequence is CASSLAPGNEAFF. The CDR3 coding sequence is TGTGCCAGCAGCTTGGCCCCAGGAAATGAAGCTTTCTTT.

V and J are TRBV7-6 and TRBJ2-7, with a weak D call TRBD1 (5 bases). Trimming left V 5 bases short and J 1 base short, with 6 bases between. From germline, CDR1 is SGHVS and CDR2 FNYEAQ. The CDR3 spans 12 residues. The CDR3 DNA follows: TGTGCCAGCAGCGACAGTTCCTACGAGCAGTACTTC. This translates into CASSDSSYEQYF.

Of note for this clone: Different DNA sequences within this sample yield the same CDR3. The V call is TRBV5-6, the J call TRBJ1-5; the match to TRBD1 covers 7 bases. The CDR3 spans 14 residues. CDR1 is SGHDT and CDR2 is YYEEEE in the germline V gene. V gave up 1 base and J gave up 4 bases; unmatched junction bases: 2. The CDR3 DNA sequence: TGTGCCAGCAGCTTGATGACAGGGAATCAGCCCCAGCATTTT. It yields the protein CASSLMTGNQPQHF.

This clone has just one count. This chain joins TRBV6-5 and TRBJ2-7; 8 positions match TRBD2. The ends lost 8 bases at V and 6 bases at J; junction bases unmatched: 3. The CDR3 covers 11 residues. Germline V gene sequence: CDR1 MNHEY, CDR2 SVGAGI. The DNA for the CDR3 is TGTGCCAGCCGGGGGGGCCCCGAGCAGTACTTC. Translating it yields CASRGGPEQYF.

The chain is built from TRBV6-1 and TRBJ2-7, with 11 bases identical to TRBD2. The V segment lost 7 bases and the J segment 7 bases; nucleotides outside the gene matches: 9. Germline assignment: CDR1 MNHNS and CDR2 SASEGT. This CDR3 is built from 14 residues. CDR3 region: CASIHSGGAYEQYF. Here the CDR3 DNA reads TGTGCCAGCATCCATAGCGGGGGGGCTTATGAGCAGTACTTC.

The chain links TRBV7-8 to TRBJ1-4, with TRBD1 matching over 8 bases. Losses at the gene ends were 5 bases for V and 5 bases for J; bases not matched to a gene: 7. Germline V gene lookup returns CDR1 SGHVS and CDR2 FQNEAQ. The length of the CDR3 is 15 residues. The CDR3 sequence: CASSPGTGQNEKLFF. The CDR3 DNA reads as TGTGCCAGCAGCCCGGGGACAGGTCAAAATGAAAAACTGTTTTTT.

The chain has TRBV5-8 and TRBJ2-5; a weak D match, TRBD1 (5 bases). Germline CDR1 reads SGHTS; CDR2 reads YDEGEE. Trimming shortened V by 0 bases and J by 7 bases, and 10 bases separated the two germline ends. There are 13 residues in the CDR3. CDR3 loop: CASSLDGQPTQYF. The DNA of the CDR3 is TGTGCCAGCAGCTTGGATGGACAACCGACCCAGTACTTC.

In its sample, this clone was seen once. V usage is TRBV5-1 and J usage is TRBJ2-1; the match to TRBD2 covers 13 bases. Per germline, CDR1 SGHRS and CDR2 YFSETQ. With V trimmed by 4 bases and J by 15 bases, 4 bases remained unmatched. The CDR3 sequence is 12 residues long. The CDR3 here is CASSQTSGGPFF. The CDR3 DNA reads TGCGCCAGCAGCCAGACTAGCGGGGGGCCGTTCTTC.

The genes are TRBV7-2 and TRBJ2-7; D possibly corresponds to TRBD2 (5 bases). The germline CDR1 and CDR2 sequences are SGHTA and FQGNSA. The CDR3 covers 20 residues. Between the trimmed V and J ends, which lost 0 bases and 3 bases, there was a span of 27 bases. The CDR3 reads CASSLAFVVDGETLGYEQYF. The CDR3 nucleotides are TGTGCCAGCAGCTTAGCCTTCGTTGTAGACGGGGAAACCCTTGGCTACGAGCAGTACTTC.

The J gene is TRBJ2-7, the V gene TRBV5-6; 8 bases agree with TRBD2. The CDR3 extends over 15 amino acids. The V and J ends lost 6 bases and 4 bases, in that order; junction bases with no gene match: 12. Per the germline V gene, CDR1 is SGHDT and CDR2 is YYEEEE. In nucleotides, the CDR3 is TGTGCCAGCAACGACGAGGGGAGCGGGGGTTACGAGCAGTACTTC. This gives the protein CASNDEGSGGYEQYF. Full variable domain (outside the CDR3, taken from reference TRBV5-6 and TRBJ2-7): DAGVTQSPTHLIKTRGQQVTLRCSPKSGHDTVSWYQQALGQGPQFIFQYYEEEERQRGNFPDRFSGHQFPNYSSELNVNALLLGDSALYLCASNDEGSGGYEQYFGPGTRLTVT.

The V and J genes are TRBV2 and TRBJ2-1, with TRBD2 matching 9 bases. The germline gives CDR1 SNHLY, CDR2 FYNNEI. Trimming took 5 bases from V and 4 from J; bases not matched to a gene: 6. This CDR3 spans 15 amino acids. CDR3 sequence (DNA): TGTGCCAGCAGTTATAGCGGGGGAGCTTACAATGAGCAGTTCTTC. Its protein product is CASSYSGGAYNEQFF.

This rearrangement joins TRBV4-1 to TRBJ1-2; tentatively, D is TRBD1 (5 bases). V was shortened by 0 bases and J by 4 bases, with 12 bases between the two germline ends. The germline V gene has CDR1 MGHRA and CDR2 YSYEKL. This CDR3 is 15 amino acids long. CDR3 region: CASSQDGGGGYGYTF. For the CDR3, the DNA is TGCGCCAGCAGCCAAGACGGGGGGGGTGGCTATGGCTACACCTTC.

This rearrangement joins TRBV5-1 to TRBJ2-6; a possible D gene is TRBD1 (6 bases). CDR3 length equals 15 residues. V lost 3 bases, J lost 4 bases, and 11 bases lay in between. Germline-derived CDR1 and CDR2 are SGHRS and YFSETQ. DNA for the CDR3: TGCGCCAGCAGCTCCCAGGGGACCGGGGCCAACGTCCTGACTTTC. This sequence encodes CASSSQGTGANVLTF. Full variable domain (outside the CDR3, taken from reference TRBV5-1 and TRBJ2-6): KAGVTQTPRYLIKTRGQQVTLSCSPISGHRSVSWYQQTPGQGLQFLFEYFSETQRNKGNFPGRFSGRQFSNSRSEMNVSTLELGDSALYLCASSSQGTGANVLTFGAGSRLTVL.

This clone was seen more than once but under ten times. The rearrangement links TRBV4-1 to TRBJ2-7; TRBD1 is a possible D gene (7 bases). CDR1 and CDR2 (germline): MGHRA, YSYEKL. CDR3 length equals 15 residues. V dropped 4 bases and J dropped 5 bases, with 18 bases sitting between them. CDR3 DNA: TGCGCCAGCAGCCTGCTCGAAGGGGGCGGGAACGAGCAGTACTTC. Its translation is CASSLLEGGGNEQYF.

The chain is built from TRBV10-3 and TRBJ2-7, with 9 bases aligning to TRBD1. Germline CDR1 ENHRY, CDR2 SYGVKD. There are 14 residues in the CDR3. The V segment lost 5 bases and the J segment 5 bases; nucleotides outside the gene matches: 7. In DNA, the CDR3 is TGTGCCATCAGTTCCGGGACAGGGACTAACGAGCAGTACTTC. It specifies CAISSGTGTNEQYF.

The chain uses TRBV5-1 and TRBJ2-4; D not certain. Trimming removed 0 bases at V and 8 bases at J, with 9 bases between. CDR3 length equals 13 residues. The germline V gene encodes CDR1 SGHRS and CDR2 YFSETQ. The CDR3 here is CASSLVPLDIQYF. The CDR3 coding sequence is TGCGCCAGCAGCTTGGTCCCTCTTGACATTCAGTACTTC.

This chain joins TRBV18 and TRBJ1-3, with D possibly matching TRBD1 (6 bases). Germline V gives CDR1 KGHSH, CDR2 LQKENI. The CDR3 consists of 14 residues. Trimming pared 4 bases from V and 2 bases from J, leaving 9 bases between. The CDR3, as DNA: TGTGCCAGCTCACTGGACAGTCCTGGAAACACCATATATTTT. Its translation is CASSLDSPGNTIYF.

This sequence joins TRBV1 and TRBJ2-5; the tabulated D call, TRBD2, remains unverified against the DNA. TRBV1 is a documented pseudogene. CDR3 length: 17 residues. The CDR3 loop is CTSSQIGQRGGGETQYF. DNA for the CDR3: TGCACCAGCAGCCAAATAGGTCAGCGGGGGGGCGGGGAGACCCAGTACTTC.

This clone was seen a single time. The gene calls are TRBV11-2 and TRBJ1-2; 8 bases agree with TRBD1. The CDR3 is 16 residues long. J gave up 6 bases and V 4 bases, and 13 bases lay outside the gene matches. CDR1 and CDR2 from the germline V gene are SGHAT and FQNNGV. The CDR3 nucleotides read TGTGCCAGCAGCTCTACCCGGGACAGGAGGGTCGATGGCTACACCTTC. It codes for CASSSTRDRRVDGYTF.